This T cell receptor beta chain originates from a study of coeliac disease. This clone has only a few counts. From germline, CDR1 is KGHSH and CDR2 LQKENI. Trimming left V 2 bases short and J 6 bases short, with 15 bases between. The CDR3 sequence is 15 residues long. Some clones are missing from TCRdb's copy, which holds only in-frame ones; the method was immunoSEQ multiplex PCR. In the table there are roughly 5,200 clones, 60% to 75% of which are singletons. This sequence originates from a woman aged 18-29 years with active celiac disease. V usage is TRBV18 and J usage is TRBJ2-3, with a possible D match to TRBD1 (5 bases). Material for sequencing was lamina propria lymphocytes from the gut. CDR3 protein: CASSPDLQVGDTQYF. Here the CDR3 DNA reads TGTGCCAGCTCACCAGATCTACAGGTTGGGGATACGCAGTATTTT. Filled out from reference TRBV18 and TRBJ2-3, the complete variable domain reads NAGVMQNPRHLVRRRGQEARLRCSPMKGHSHVYWYRQLPEEGLKFMVYLQKENIIDESGMPKERFSAEFPKEGPSILRIQQVVRGDSAAYFCASSPDLQVGDTQYFGPGTRLTVL.